The 31 T cell receptor beta chains reported below all come from one sample, sequenced in a study of cytomegalovirus exposure and HLA in healthy donors. The PCR ran on 60 Vbeta and 13 Jbeta primers. The assay was immunoSEQ multiplex PCR, and TCRdb's table has in-frame clones only and misses some. Here the sample spans about 160,000 clones, about 80% being singletons. Sequenced sample: PBMCs. The origin of the receptors is a man between 18 and 29 years old in good health and CMV-seropositive.

V and J are TRBV5-1 and TRBJ1-1; D uncertain. Germline assignment: CDR1 SGHRS and CDR2 YFSETQ. The CDR3 spans 13 residues. Deletions cut 0 bases from V and 5 bases from J, with 8 bases between. The DNA for the CDR3 is TGCGCCAGCAGCTTGGTTGAGGGTACTGAAGCTTTCTTT. Protein: CASSLVEGTEAFF.

The rearrangement uses TRBV6-1 and TRBJ2-4; 7 bases are a match to TRBD1. The junction had 6 bases not matched to a gene; V was cut back by 6 bases and J by 4 bases. Germline CDR1 and CDR2: MNHNS and SASEGT. The CDR3 is 14 residues long. The CDR3: CASRVTGEKNIQYF. The CDR3 nucleotides are TGTGCCAGCAGGGTAACAGGGGAAAAAAACATTCAGTACTTC.

Written as DNA, the CDR3 is TGTGCCAGTAGTATTCTTTCTAGCGGCCCGAACACCGGGGAGCTGTTTTTT. Translating it yields CASSILSSGPNTGELFF. The rearrangement joins TRBV19 to TRBJ2-2; TRBD2 matches 7 bases. The V segment lost 3 bases and the J segment 0 bases; nucleotides outside the gene matches: 7. The CDR3 has 17 amino acids. Germline CDR1 and CDR2: LNHDA and SQIVND (reference sequence).

Comment on this clone: This CDR3 is also generated by other DNA sequences in the sample. The chain has TRBV27 and TRBJ2-7; TRBD2 matches at 11 bases. The CDR3 totals 14 residues. V shed 3 bases, J shed 3 bases, and the junction held 1 base outside the gene matches. Looked up from germline, CDR1 is MNHEY and CDR2 is SMNVEV (reference sequence). The CDR3 bases are TGTGCCAGCAGTTTTACTAGCGGGAGCTACGAGCAGTACTTC. This codes for CASSFTSGSYEQYF.

This chain joins TRBV5-1 and TRBJ2-5; 9 bases align to TRBD1. TRBJ2-7 matches the DNA end more closely, so the J call is doubtful. Germline values: CDR1 SGHRS, CDR2 YFSETQ. CDR3 length: 15 amino acids. CDR3 protein: CASSYAAGQGYEQYF. DNA for the CDR3: TGCGCCAGCAGCTACGCGGCGGGACAGGGCTACGAGCAGTACTTC.

This clone was seen just once. The chain joins TRBV19 to TRBJ2-7, with 7 positions matching TRBD1. This CDR3 has 15 amino acids. After removal of 4 bases from V and 1 base from J, the junction contained 7 bases not matched to a gene. Germline CDR1 is LNHDA and CDR2 is SQIVND (reference sequence). The CDR3 loop reads CASSNPRTGSYEQYF. The CDR3 DNA follows: TGTGCCAGTAGTAACCCTCGGACAGGATCCTACGAGCAGTACTTC.

The chain has TRBV6-5 and TRBJ2-2; D gene uncertain. From germline, CDR1 is MNHEY and CDR2 SVGAGI. Trimming stripped 5 bases from V and 5 bases from J, with 12 bases between. CDR3 length equals 14 residues. CDR3 loop: CASSPLFLTGELFF. As DNA, the CDR3 is TGTGCCAGCAGTCCGCTATTCCTTACCGGGGAGCTGTTTTTT.

The rearrangement joins TRBV19 to TRBJ2-2; possibly TRBD2 for D (5 bases). CDR1 and CDR2 (germline): LNHDA, SQIVND (reference sequence). This CDR3 region has 15 residues. The V and J ends lost 8 bases and 0 bases respectively, with 13 bases between them. The CDR3 reads CASWSRGTNTGELFF. Written as DNA, the CDR3 is TGTGCCAGTTGGTCACGGGGAACGAACACCGGGGAGCTGTTTTTT.

The V call is TRBV9, the J call TRBJ2-5; D possibly corresponds to TRBD1 (5 bases). The germline CDR1 and CDR2 sequences are SGDLS and YYNGEE. The CDR3 covers 16 residues. V was pared by 0 bases and J by 2 bases, with 14 bases between. The CDR3 DNA follows: TGTGCCAGCAGCGTAGGAACCGGACAAAATCAAGAGACCCAGTACTTC. It specifies CASSVGTGQNQETQYF.

The chain carries TRBV5-1 and TRBJ2-1; D is perhaps TRBD2 (5 bases). CDR1 is SGHRS and CDR2 is YFSETQ in the germline V gene. Trimming cost V 5 bases and J 6 bases, with 15 bases left between them. This CDR3 has 14 residues. This chain's CDR3 is CASSSLDFSNEQFF. CDR3 DNA sequence: TGCGCCAGCAGTTCGTTGGACTTTTCCAATGAGCAGTTCTTC.

This clone was detected a few times. The chain is built from TRBV11-2 and TRBJ1-2; D might be TRBD1 (6 bases). The germline gives CDR1 SGHAT, CDR2 FQNNGV. CDR3 length: 13 amino acids. V was clipped by 5 bases and J by 4 bases, with 11 bases between them. Here the CDR3 reads CASSRGQRYGYTF. For the CDR3, the DNA is TGTGCCAGCAGCCGCGGACAGCGCTATGGCTACACCTTC.

This clone was picked up one time. This sequence joins TRBV28 and TRBJ2-7, with TRBD2 matching over 12 bases. The J segment lost 1 base and the V segment lost 8 bases, leaving 9 bases of the junction unmatched. Germline values: CDR1 MDHEN, CDR2 SYDVKM. The CDR3 runs to 16 residues. For the CDR3, the DNA is TGTGCCAGCGACCCGGGACTAGCGGGCCCATCCTACGAGCAGTACTTC. Translating gives CASDPGLAGPSYEQYF.

This clone has just a few counts. The chain couples TRBV10-3 to TRBJ2-7, with 7 bases fitting TRBD1. V was pared by 6 bases and J by 2 bases, with 7 bases of the junction left unmatched. Per germline, CDR1 ENHRY and CDR2 SYGVKD. There are 14 residues in the CDR3. CDR3 sequence (DNA): TGTGCCATCAGAAACGACAGGGAAACCTACGAGCAGTACTTC. It yields the protein CAIRNDRETYEQYF.

The chain combines TRBV9 with TRBJ2-3; 11 bases are shared with TRBD2. The germline V gene has CDR1 SGDLS and CDR2 YYNGEE. V lost 3 bases to trimming and J lost 4 bases; unmatched junction nucleotides: 10. This CDR3 region has 17 residues. The CDR3 region is CASSEPGLAVVSDTQYF. In DNA form, the CDR3 reads TGTGCCAGCAGCGAACCGGGACTAGCGGTGGTGTCAGATACGCAGTATTTT.

This clone was counted a few times. The rearrangement uses TRBV6-1 and TRBJ2-3, with TRBD2 matching 11 bases. Germline CDR1 and CDR2: MNHNS and SASEGT. The V segment lost 2 bases and the J segment 6 bases; nucleotides outside the gene matches: 10. The CDR3 is 17 amino acids. CDR3 loop: CASSESTSGGIMDTQYF. CDR3 in DNA: TGTGCCAGCAGTGAAAGTACTAGCGGGGGCATTATGGATACGCAGTATTTT.

CDR3 DNA sequence: TGTGCCAGCAGCCCCCCTGGGGGCCTGAACACTGAAGCTTTCTTT. Protein product: CASSPPGGLNTEAFF. V gene TRBV7-9 combines with J gene TRBJ1-1; weak D call: TRBD1 (6 bases). This CDR3 region has 15 residues. V was shortened by 5 bases and J by 0 bases, with 13 bases between the two germline ends. The germline CDR1 and CDR2 sequences are SEHNR and FQNEAQ (reference sequence).

The chain employs TRBV27 and TRBJ2-7; 8 bases line up with TRBD1. The CDR3 spans 15 residues. In germline, CDR1 is MNHEY, CDR2 SMNVEV (reference sequence). With 4 bases clipped from V and 2 bases from J, the junction kept 7 bases outside the gene matches. The CDR3 loop is CASSSPGTGAYEQYF. CDR3 DNA: TGTGCCAGCAGTTCCCCCGGGACAGGAGCCTACGAGCAGTACTTC.

A single count supports this clone. The chain uses TRBV11-2 and TRBJ2-1; D possibly corresponds to TRBD1 (5 bases). The ends were cut back, 4 bases at V and 9 bases at J, with 10 bases in the middle. This CDR3 region has 12 residues. The germline V gene has CDR1 SGHAT and CDR2 FQNNGV. The CDR3 spells CASSYQGIEQFF. CDR3 DNA: TGTGCCAGCAGCTATCAGGGAATTGAGCAGTTCTTC.

The rearrangement joins TRBV4-1 to TRBJ1-2; 10 nucleotides line up with TRBD1. Germline assignment: CDR1 MGHRA and CDR2 YSYEKL. J lost 3 bases, V lost 1 base, and 5 bases had no gene match. This CDR3 region has 16 residues. CDR3 protein: CASSQAPGQGYYGYTF. CDR3 in DNA: TGCGCCAGCAGCCAAGCACCGGGACAGGGGTACTATGGCTACACCTTC.

This clone was counted between two and nine times. The chain uses TRBV2 and TRBJ1-1; possible D gene TRBD1, 6 bases. CDR1 and CDR2 from the germline V gene are SNHLY and FYNNEI. The CDR3 covers 14 residues. Trimming took 6 bases from V and 4 from J, leaving 15 bases between them. CDR3 nucleotide sequence: TGTGCCAGCAGGGTCCTACAGGGATTCACTGAAGCTTTCTTT. Translation gives CASRVLQGFTEAFF.

There are a few counts of this clone. The J gene is TRBJ1-2, the V gene TRBV7-2; 8 nucleotides line up with TRBD1. Germline V gene data show CDR1 as SGHTA and CDR2 as FQGNSA. V was pared by 5 bases and J by 5 bases, with 7 bases of the junction left unmatched. The CDR3 is 14 amino acids. The CDR3 protein is CASSPGTGPYGYTF. The CDR3 DNA follows: TGTGCCAGCAGCCCTGGGACAGGCCCTTATGGCTACACCTTC.

The chain carries TRBV7-2 and TRBJ2-7, with 7 bases matching TRBD2. The CDR3 sequence is 14 residues long. The J segment lost 5 bases and the V segment lost 3 bases, leaving 7 bases of the junction unmatched. Germline CDR1 and CDR2: SGHTA and FQGNSA. CDR3 protein: CASSLGRENHEQYF. As DNA, the CDR3 is TGTGCCAGCAGCTTGGGGAGGGAGAACCACGAGCAGTACTTC.

The rearrangement joins TRBV5-1 to TRBJ2-7; TRBD1 matches at 7 bases. The V segment lost 0 bases and the J segment 2 bases; nucleotides outside the gene matches: 8. Germline CDR1 is SGHRS and CDR2 is YFSETQ. The CDR3 sequence is 16 residues long. The CDR3 nucleotides are TGCGCCAGCAGCTTGGATGGACAGGAGGATACCTACGAGCAGTACTTC. This encodes CASSLDGQEDTYEQYF. Full variable domain (rest looked up from reference TRBV5-1 and TRBJ2-7): KAGVTQTPRYLIKTRGQQVTLSCSPISGHRSVSWYQQTPGQGLQFLFEYFSETQRNKGNFPGRFSGRQFSNSRSEMNVSTLELGDSALYLCASSLDGQEDTYEQYFGPGTRLTVT.

On this clone itself: One end of the junction does not line up with germline, which may come from a read error. V gene TRBV6-6 combines with J gene TRBJ1-4, with 8 bases matching TRBD1. CDR1 and CDR2 from the germline V gene are MNHNY and SVGAGI (reference sequence). The CDR3 has 14 amino acids. The CDR3: CASNYDRGGEKLFF. DNA of the CDR3: TGTGCCAGCAATTACGACAGGGGAGGTGAAAAACTGTTTTTT.

J is TRBJ1-4 and V is TRBV7-8; no reliable D call. Germline V CDR1 and CDR2: SGHVS, FQNEAQ. The CDR3 totals 16 residues. Trimming removed 2 bases from V and 8 bases from J, with 18 bases in between. CDR3 sequence reads: CASSLRGGGFGEKLFF. The CDR3 nucleotides read TGTGCCAGCAGCTTACGGGGAGGAGGGTTTGGGGAAAAACTGTTTTTT.

V and J are TRBV4-1 and TRBJ2-3; maybe TRBD2 (5 bases). Between the trimmed V and J ends, which lost 2 bases and 0 bases, there was a span of 9 bases. The germline V gene encodes CDR1 MGHRA and CDR2 YSYEKL. The CDR3 has 15 amino acids. The CDR3, as DNA: TGCGCCAGCAGCCAAAAGCGGAGAAGCACAGATACGCAGTATTTT. Translated, it gives CASSQKRRSTDTQYF.

The genes are TRBV19 and TRBJ1-1; unclear D gene. From germline, CDR1 is LNHDA and CDR2 SQIVND (reference sequence). The CDR3 totals 14 residues. The V end was cut by 4 bases, the J end by 4 bases, with 13 bases between. Here the CDR3 reads CASSTAYLSTEAFF. The CDR3 nucleotides read TGTGCCAGTAGTACTGCCTACTTGAGCACTGAAGCTTTCTTT. Filled out from reference TRBV19 and TRBJ1-1, the complete variable domain reads DGGITQSPKYLFRKEGQNVTLSCEQNLNHDAMYWYRQDPGQGLRLIYYSQIVNDFQKGDIAEGYSVSREKKESFPLTVTSAQKNPTAFYLCASSTAYLSTEAFFGQGTRLTVV.

The V call is TRBV5-4, the J call TRBJ1-1; 7 nucleotides align to TRBD1. V gave up 5 bases and J gave up 2 bases; unmatched junction bases: 9. The CDR3 has 15 residues. The germline V gene has CDR1 SGHNT and CDR2 YYREEE (reference sequence). CDR3 region: CASRKTGTANTEAFF. As DNA, the CDR3 is TGTGCCAGCAGGAAGACCGGGACAGCTAACACTGAAGCTTTCTTT. Based on the CDR3 plus reference TRBV5-4 and TRBJ1-1, the full variable domain is ETGVTQSPTHLIKTRGQQVTLRCSSQSGHNTVSWYQQALGQGPQFIFQYYREEENGRGNFPPRFSGLQFPNYSSELNVNALELDDSALYLCASRKTGTANTEAFFGQGTRLTVV.

The chain combines TRBV27 with TRBJ2-7, with 7 bases identical to TRBD2. V gave up 5 bases and J gave up 3 bases; unmatched junction bases: 7. Germline CDR1 is MNHEY and CDR2 is SMNVEV (reference sequence). The CDR3 is 14 amino acids. The CDR3 DNA follows: TGTGCCAGCAGTCTACGGGGACTAATCTACGAGCAGTACTTC. Translated: CASSLRGLIYEQYF.

V gene TRBV5-4 combines with J gene TRBJ2-3; tentative D call: TRBD2 (6 bases). The V end was cut by 5 bases, the J end by 2 bases, with 18 bases between. This CDR3 region has 16 residues. CDR1 and CDR2 (germline): SGHNT, YYREEE (reference sequence). The CDR3 protein is CASSFGSSGHTDTQYF. CDR3 nucleotides: TGTGCCAGCAGTTTTGGCTCGAGCGGGCACACAGATACGCAGTATTTT.

The V gene is TRBV5-4, the J gene TRBJ1-2, with 8 bases that match TRBD1. J gave up 4 bases and V 4 bases, and 21 bases lay outside the gene matches. This CDR3 is built from 19 residues. Germline-derived CDR1 and CDR2 are SGHNT and YYREEE (reference sequence). CDR3 region: CASSPKGTGGVWSAYGYTF. The CDR3 DNA reads as TGTGCCAGCAGCCCCAAAGGGACAGGTGGGGTTTGGTCGGCCTATGGCTACACCTTC.